The clone carrying this T cell receptor (beta chain) was counted only a few times. This sample is drawn from a study of tumor and adjacent non-tumor tissue in lung cancer. The template was RNA from unsorted bulk tissue. Germline V CDR1 and CDR2: SGHAT, FQNNGV. The CDR3 covers 14 residues. V was trimmed by 1 base and J by 3 bases, leaving 10 bases between them. Three rounds of nested PCR, following a modified ARM-PCR protocol, produced the TCRbeta library. MiXCR, applied by TCRdb to the multiplex PCR reads, yields one record per CDR3 protein. The table records 90,000 to 130,000 distinct CDR3 sequences, nearly 85% of them present only once.

The sequence was obtained from a man aged 70-80 years with non-small cell lung cancer. Sequenced: lung tumor tissue. This sequence joins TRBV11-2 and TRBJ2-7; no clear D gene. CDR3 protein: CASSLVVGIYEQYF. CDR3 sequence (DNA): TGTGCCAGCAGCTTAGTTGTGGGGATCTACGAGCAGTACTTC.